This record looks at one T cell receptor (beta chain) sequence and its context. What it binds is not known. This sample stems from a study of cytomegalovirus exposure and HLA in healthy donors. The wider study: The study's early data release held 75 million to 95 million unique TCRs from HLA-typed donors.

Findings of the study overall: In a later analysis, an Asian-associated ancestry cluster reportedly showed fewer N-insertions than the approximately 700-donor mean.

The V segment lost 1 base and the J segment 5 bases; nucleotides outside the gene matches: 3. The CDR3 runs to 14 residues. CDR1 SGHTA and CDR2 FQGNSA come from the germline V gene. This PCR relied on a set of 60 Vbeta primers and 13 Jbeta primers. Method: immunoSEQ multiplex PCR; TCRdb's copy keeps in-frame clones and lacks some. The data hold 140,000 to 150,000 clones, with roughly 87% observed a single time. The receptor comes from a woman in her thirties or forties in good health and CMV-seronegative. The source material was PBMCs. This chain joins TRBV7-2 and TRBJ2-5, with 8 bases matching TRBD2. CDR3 sequence (DNA): TGTGCCAGCAGCTTAGTTGGCGGGGGGGAGACCCAGTACTTC. Amino acids: CASSLVGGGETQYF.